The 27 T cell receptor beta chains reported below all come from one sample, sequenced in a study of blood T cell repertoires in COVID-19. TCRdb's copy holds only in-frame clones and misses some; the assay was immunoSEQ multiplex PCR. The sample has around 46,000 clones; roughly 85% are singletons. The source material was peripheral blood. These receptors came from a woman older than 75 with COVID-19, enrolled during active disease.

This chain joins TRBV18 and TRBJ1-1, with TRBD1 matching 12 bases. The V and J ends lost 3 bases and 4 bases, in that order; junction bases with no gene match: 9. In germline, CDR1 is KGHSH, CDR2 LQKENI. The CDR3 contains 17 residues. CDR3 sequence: CASSPSGGQGASTEAFF. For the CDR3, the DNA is TGTGCCAGCTCACCTTCCGGGGGACAGGGGGCGAGCACTGAAGCTTTCTTT.

The DNA for the CDR3 is TGCGCCAGCAAGGGAGGGAGGGCGTTCCAAGAGACCCAGTACTTC. Its translation: CASKGGRAFQETQYF. This sequence joins TRBV5-1 and TRBJ2-5, with 7 bases aligning to TRBD2. CDR1 and CDR2 (germline): SGHRS, YFSETQ. The CDR3 has 15 residues. With 6 bases clipped from V and 1 base from J, the junction kept 9 bases outside the gene matches.

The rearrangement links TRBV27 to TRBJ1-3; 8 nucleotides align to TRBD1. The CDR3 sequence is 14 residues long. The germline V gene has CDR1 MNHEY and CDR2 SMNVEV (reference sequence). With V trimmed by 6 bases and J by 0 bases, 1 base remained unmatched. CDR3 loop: CASRDRASGNTIYF. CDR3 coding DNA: TGTGCCAGCAGGGACAGGGCCTCTGGAAACACCATATATTTT.

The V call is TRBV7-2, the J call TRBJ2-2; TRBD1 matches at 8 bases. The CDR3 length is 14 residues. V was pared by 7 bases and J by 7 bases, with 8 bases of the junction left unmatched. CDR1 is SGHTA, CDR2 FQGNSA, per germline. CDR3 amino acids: CASNQGARNGELFF. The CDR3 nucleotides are TGTGCCAGCAATCAGGGGGCGAGGAACGGGGAGCTGTTTTTT.

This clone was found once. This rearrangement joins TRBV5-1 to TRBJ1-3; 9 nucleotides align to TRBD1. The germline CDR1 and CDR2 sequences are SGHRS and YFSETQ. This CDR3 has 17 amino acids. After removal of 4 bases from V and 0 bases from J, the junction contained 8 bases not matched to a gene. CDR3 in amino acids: CASSPDRGISSGNTIYF. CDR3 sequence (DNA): TGCGCCAGCAGCCCAGACAGGGGGATAAGCTCTGGAAACACCATATATTTT.

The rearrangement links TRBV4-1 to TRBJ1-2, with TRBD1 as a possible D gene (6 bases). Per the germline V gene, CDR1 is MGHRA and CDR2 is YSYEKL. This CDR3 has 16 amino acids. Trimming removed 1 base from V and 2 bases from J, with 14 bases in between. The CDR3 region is CASSQGLSGTNYGYTF. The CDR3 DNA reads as TGCGCCAGCAGCCAAGGCCTTTCCGGGACAAACTATGGCTACACCTTC.

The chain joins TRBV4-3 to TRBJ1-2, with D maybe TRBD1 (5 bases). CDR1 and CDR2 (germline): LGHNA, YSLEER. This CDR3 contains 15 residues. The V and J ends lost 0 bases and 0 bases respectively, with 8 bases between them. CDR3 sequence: CASSQDQGSNYGYTF. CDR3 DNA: TGCGCCAGCAGCCAAGATCAGGGTTCTAACTATGGCTACACCTTC.

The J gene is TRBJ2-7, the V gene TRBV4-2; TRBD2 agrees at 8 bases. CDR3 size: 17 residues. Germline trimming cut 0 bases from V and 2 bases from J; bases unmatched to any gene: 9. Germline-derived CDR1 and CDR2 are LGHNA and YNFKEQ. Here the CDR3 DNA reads TGTGCCAGCAGCCAAGAGGGGATTGCAGCGGGGGCCTACGAGCAGTACTTC. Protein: CASSQEGIAAGAYEQYF.

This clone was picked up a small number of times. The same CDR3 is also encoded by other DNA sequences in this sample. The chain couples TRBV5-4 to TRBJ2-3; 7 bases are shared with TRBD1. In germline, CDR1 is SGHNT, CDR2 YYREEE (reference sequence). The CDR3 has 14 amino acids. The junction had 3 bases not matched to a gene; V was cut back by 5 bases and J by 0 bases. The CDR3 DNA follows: TGTGCCAGCAGTTTGACAGGGAGCACAGATACGCAGTATTTT. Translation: CASSLTGSTDTQYF.

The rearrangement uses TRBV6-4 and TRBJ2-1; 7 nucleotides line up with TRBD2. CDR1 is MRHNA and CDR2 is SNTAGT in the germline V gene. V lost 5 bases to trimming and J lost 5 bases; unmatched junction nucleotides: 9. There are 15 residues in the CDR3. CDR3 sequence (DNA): TGTGCCAGCAGTCAAATGGGGGGGGTTGACAATGAGCAGTTCTTC. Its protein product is CASSQMGGVDNEQFF.

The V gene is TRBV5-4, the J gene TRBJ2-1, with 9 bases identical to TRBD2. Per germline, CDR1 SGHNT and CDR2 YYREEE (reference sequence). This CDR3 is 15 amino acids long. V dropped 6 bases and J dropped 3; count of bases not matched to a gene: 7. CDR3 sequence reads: CASIPAGGNYNEQFF. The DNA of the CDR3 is TGTGCCAGCATCCCGGCGGGAGGGAACTACAATGAGCAGTTCTTC. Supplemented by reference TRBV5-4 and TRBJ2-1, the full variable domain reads ETGVTQSPTHLIKTRGQQVTLRCSSQSGHNTVSWYQQALGQGPQFIFQYYREEENGRGNFPPRFSGLQFPNYSSELNVNALELDDSALYLCASIPAGGNYNEQFFGPGTRLTVL.

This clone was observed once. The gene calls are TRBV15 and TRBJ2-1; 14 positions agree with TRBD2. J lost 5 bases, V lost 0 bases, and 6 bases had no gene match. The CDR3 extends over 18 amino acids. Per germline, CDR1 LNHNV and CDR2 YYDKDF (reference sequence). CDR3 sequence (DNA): TGTGCCACCAGCAGAGATCGACTAGCGGGAGGGTTCCACAATGAGCAGTTCTTC. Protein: CATSRDRLAGGFHNEQFF.

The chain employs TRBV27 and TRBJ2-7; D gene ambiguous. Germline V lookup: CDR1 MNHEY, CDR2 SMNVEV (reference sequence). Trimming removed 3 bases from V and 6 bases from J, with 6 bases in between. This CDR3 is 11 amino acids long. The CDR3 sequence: CASSFLGEQYF. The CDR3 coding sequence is TGTGCCAGCAGTTTTCTCGGCGAGCAGTACTTC.

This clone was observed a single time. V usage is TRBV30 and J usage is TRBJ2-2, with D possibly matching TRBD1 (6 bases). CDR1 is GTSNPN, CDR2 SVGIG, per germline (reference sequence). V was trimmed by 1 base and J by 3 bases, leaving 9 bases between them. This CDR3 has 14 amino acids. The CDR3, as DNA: TGTGCCTGGAGTGGGGGGCGAGACACCGGGGAGCTGTTTTTT. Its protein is CAWSGGRDTGELFF. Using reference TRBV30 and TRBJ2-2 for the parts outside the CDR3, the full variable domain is SQTIHQWPATLVQPVGSPLSLECTVEGTSNPNLYWYRQAAGRGLQLLFYSVGIGQISSEVPQNLSASRPQDRQFILSSKKLLLSDSGFYLCAWSGGRDTGELFFGEGSRLTVL.

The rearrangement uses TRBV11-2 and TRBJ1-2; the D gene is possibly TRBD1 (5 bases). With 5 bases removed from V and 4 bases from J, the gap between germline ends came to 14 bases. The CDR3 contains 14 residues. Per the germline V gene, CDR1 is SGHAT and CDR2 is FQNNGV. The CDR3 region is CASSTSSRAYGYTF. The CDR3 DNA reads TGTGCCAGCAGCACCAGCAGCAGGGCCTATGGCTACACCTTC. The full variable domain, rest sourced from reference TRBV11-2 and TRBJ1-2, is EAGVAQSPRYKIIEKRQSVAFWCNPISGHATLYWYQQILGQGPKLLIQFQNNGVVDDSQLPKDRFSAERLKGVDSTLKIQPAKLEDSAVYLCASSTSSRAYGYTFGSGTRLTVV.

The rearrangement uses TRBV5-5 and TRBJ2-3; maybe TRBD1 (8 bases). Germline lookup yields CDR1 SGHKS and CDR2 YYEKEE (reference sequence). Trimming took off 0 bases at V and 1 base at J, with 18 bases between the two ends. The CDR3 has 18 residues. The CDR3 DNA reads TGTGCCAGCAGCTTGGTTGATCGACAGGGGAGGGGCACAGATACGCAGTATTTT. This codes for CASSLVDRQGRGTDTQYF.

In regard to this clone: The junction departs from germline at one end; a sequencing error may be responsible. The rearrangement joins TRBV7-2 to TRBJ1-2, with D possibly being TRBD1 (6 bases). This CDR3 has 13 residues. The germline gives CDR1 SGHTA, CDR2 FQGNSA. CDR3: CASSLEGFGTQHF. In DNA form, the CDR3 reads TGTGCCAGCAGCTTAGAGGGGTTTGGGACACAGCACTTC.

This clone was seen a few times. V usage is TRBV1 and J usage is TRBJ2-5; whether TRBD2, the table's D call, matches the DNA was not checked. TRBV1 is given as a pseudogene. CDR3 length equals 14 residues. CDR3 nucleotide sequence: TGCACCAGCAGCCCTTCGGACTCGACCGGGGCCCAGTACTTC. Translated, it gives CTSSPSDSTGAQYF.

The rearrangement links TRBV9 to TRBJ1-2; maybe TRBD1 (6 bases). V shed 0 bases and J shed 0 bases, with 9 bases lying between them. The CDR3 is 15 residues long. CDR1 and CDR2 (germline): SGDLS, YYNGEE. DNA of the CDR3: TGTGCCAGCAGCGTAGGCGACAGGCCTAACTATGGCTACACCTTC. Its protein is CASSVGDRPNYGYTF.

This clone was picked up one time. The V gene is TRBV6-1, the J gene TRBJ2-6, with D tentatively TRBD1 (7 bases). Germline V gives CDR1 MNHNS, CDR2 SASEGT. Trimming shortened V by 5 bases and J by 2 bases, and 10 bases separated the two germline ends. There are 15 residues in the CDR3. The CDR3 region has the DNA TGTGCCAGCAGTATCAGGGGGGCTGGGGCCAACGTCCTGACTTTC. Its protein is CASSIRGAGANVLTF.

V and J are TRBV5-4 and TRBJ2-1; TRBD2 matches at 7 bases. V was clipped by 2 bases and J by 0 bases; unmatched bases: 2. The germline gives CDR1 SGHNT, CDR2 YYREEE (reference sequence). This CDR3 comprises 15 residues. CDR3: CASSFRDYSYNEQFF. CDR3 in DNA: TGTGCCAGCAGCTTCCGGGACTACTCCTACAATGAGCAGTTCTTC.

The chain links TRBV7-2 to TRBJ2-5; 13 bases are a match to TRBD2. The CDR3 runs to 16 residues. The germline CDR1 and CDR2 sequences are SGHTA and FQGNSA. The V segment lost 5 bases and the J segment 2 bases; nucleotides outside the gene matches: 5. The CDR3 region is CASSLGLAGPQETQYF. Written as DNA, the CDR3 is TGTGCCAGCAGCCTGGGACTAGCGGGGCCTCAAGAGACCCAGTACTTC.

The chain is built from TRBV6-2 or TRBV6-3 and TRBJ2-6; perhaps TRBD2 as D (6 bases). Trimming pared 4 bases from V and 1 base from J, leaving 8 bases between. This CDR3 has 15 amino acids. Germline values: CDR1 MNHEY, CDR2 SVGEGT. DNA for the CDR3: TGTGCCAGCAGTTCGGGAGTGTCTGGGGCCAACGTCCTGACTTTC. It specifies CASSSGVSGANVLTF.

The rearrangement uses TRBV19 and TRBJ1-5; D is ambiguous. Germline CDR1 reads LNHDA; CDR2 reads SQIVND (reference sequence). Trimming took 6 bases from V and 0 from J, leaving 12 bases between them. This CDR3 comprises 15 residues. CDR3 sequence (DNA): TGTGCCAGTAGGATTGATGACTATAGCAATCAGCCCCAGCATTTT. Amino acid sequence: CASRIDDYSNQPQHF.

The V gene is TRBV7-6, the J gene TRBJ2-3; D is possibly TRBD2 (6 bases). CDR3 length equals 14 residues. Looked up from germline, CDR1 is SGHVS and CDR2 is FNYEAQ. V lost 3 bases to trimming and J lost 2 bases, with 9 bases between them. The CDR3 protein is CASSFGGDTDTQYF. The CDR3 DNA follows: TGTGCCAGCAGCTTTGGCGGGGACACAGATACGCAGTATTTT. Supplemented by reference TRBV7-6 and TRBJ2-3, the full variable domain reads GAGVSQSPRYKVTKRGQDVALRCDPISGHVSLYWYRQALGQGPEFLTYFNYEAQQDKSGLPNDRFSAERPEGSISTLTIQRTEQRDSAMYRCASSFGGDTDTQYFGPGTRLTVL.

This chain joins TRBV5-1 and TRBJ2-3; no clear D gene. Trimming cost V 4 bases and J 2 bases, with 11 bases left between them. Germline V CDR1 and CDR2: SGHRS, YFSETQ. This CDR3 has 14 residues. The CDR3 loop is CASSTRSLTDTQYF. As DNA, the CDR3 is TGCGCCAGCAGCACACGGAGCCTCACAGATACGCAGTATTTT.

CDR3 nucleotide sequence: TGTGCCAGCAGCTTAATTCTCTCTGGAGAGCGGGTTGAGCAGTTCTTC. As protein: CASSLILSGERVEQFF. V and J are TRBV7-9 and TRBJ2-1, with a possible D match to TRBD2 (6 bases). The ends were cut back, 2 bases at V and 9 bases at J, with 20 bases in the middle. Germline lookup yields CDR1 SEHNR and CDR2 FQNEAQ (reference sequence). This CDR3 is 16 amino acids long.